A selection of T cell receptor beta chains follows, all from one sample in a study of CD8+CD57+ T cells in acquired aplastic anemia. TCRdb fed the reads into MiXCR, producing one record per CDR3 protein. The sample includes a few hundred thousand distinct CDR3 sequences, around a third of them seen just once. The specimen was sorted CD4+, CD8+, or CD8+CD57+ T cells (not recorded which) from PBMCs. The receptors come from a human donor with aplastic anemia. Both conserved end residues are part of each CDR3. Each record gives: V gene, clone size, J gene, D gene, CDR3 DNA, CDR3 protein. A D gene is named only where the DNA matches it firmly. Rows may omit the clone size; those that give it use once, few, many or a size class.

TRBV9	.	TRBJ2-2	TRBD2	TGTGCCAGCAGTCCCCCGGGGGGTTACGGGGAGCTGTTTTTT	CASSPPGGYGELFF
TRBV28	many	TRBJ2-7	TRBD1	TGCGCCAGCAGCTCGGGACAGGGGTCCTACGAGCAGTACTTC	CASSSGQGSYEQYF
TRBV20-1	many	TRBJ1-5	TRBD1	TGCAGTGCTAGAGGGGTCAGGGGGATTAGCGCTCAGCCCCAGCATTTT	CSARGVRGISAQPQHF
TRBV29-1	many	TRBJ1-2	.	TGCAGCGTTGAACTCCAGGGCGATGGCTACACCTTC	CSVELQGDGYTF
TRBV20-1	.	TRBJ2-2	TRBD1	TGCAGTGCCAGGGGACAGGCGAACACCGGGGAGCTGTTTTTT	CSARGQANTGELFF
TRBV9	many	TRBJ2-7	.	TGTGCCAGCAGCGTCGGGGACCGGGGGGAGCAGTACTTC	CASSVGDRGEQYF
TRBV10-3	.	TRBJ1-6	TRBD1	TGTGCCATCAGTGGAAGGACAGGCTCGAATTCACCCCTCCACTTT	CAISGRTGSNSPLHF
TRBV25-1	few	TRBJ2-1	.	TGTGCCAGCAGTACTACAGCATTGGACAATGAGCAGTTCTTC	CASSTTALDNEQFF
TRBV15	.	TRBJ1-2	TRBD1	TGTGCCACCAGCAGGGACAGGGATGGCTACACCTTC	CATSRDRDGYTF
TRBV29-1	many	TRBJ1-2	.	TGCAGCGTTGAATCAGCGGATTTC	CSVESADF
TRBV9	.	TRBJ2-7	TRBD2	TGTGCCGGCAGCACCCGCGGGAGTGATGAGCAGTACTTC	CAGSTRGSDEQYF
TRBV12-3/TRBV12-4	.	TRBJ1-3	.	TGTGCCAGCCACCGGACAGAAAGCTCTGGAAACACCATATATTTT	CASHRTESSGNTIYF
TRBV25-1	.	TRBJ1-1	.	TGTGCCAGCAGTGATCACCTCTCGAACACTGAAGCTTTCTTT	CASSDHLSNTEAFF
TRBV12-5	.	TRBJ2-7	.	TGTGCTAGAGTTGGGAACAGCTACGAGCAGTACTTC	CARVGNSYEQYF
TRBV7-9	few	TRBJ1-4	.	TGTGCCAGCAGCCAAGCACAGAGTAATGAAAAACTGTTTTTT	CASSQAQSNEKLFF
TRBV15	.	TRBJ1-5	.	TGTGCCACCAGCAGAGGTCGAGGGGGGATACAGCCCCAGCATTTT	CATSRGRGGIQPQHF
TRBV5-8	.	TRBJ2-5	.	TGTGCCAGCAGCTTGGTGGGCACTCTCCCCCAAGAGACCCAGTACTTC	CASSLVGTLPQETQYF
TRBV6-1	.	TRBJ2-7	.	TGTGCCAGCAGTGAAGGGGGCGAGCAGTACTTC	CASSEGGEQYF
TRBV29-1	.	TRBJ2-7	.	TGCAGCGTCCGGCCACAGGGCCCCAGTACGGACGAGCAGTACTTC	CSVRPQGPSTDEQYF
TRBV15	many	TRBJ1-1	.	TGTGCCACCAGCAGAGATTGGGGCAACATGAACACTGAAGCTTTCTTT	CATSRDWGNMNTEAFF
TRBV7-6	few	TRBJ2-7	.	TGTGCCAGCAGCTCCGGGTCGACCTACGAGCAGTACTTC	CASSSGSTYEQYF
TRBV10-3	.	TRBJ2-6	.	TGTGCCAGCACCTTCACCCAGGGATCTGGGGCCAACGTCCTGACTTTC	CASTFTQGSGANVLTF
TRBV7-9	.	TRBJ2-2	TRBD2	TGTGCCAGCAGCTTATTTACTAGCGGCGGGGAGCTGTTTTTT	CASSLFTSGGELFF
TRBV24-1	few	TRBJ2-1	TRBD2	TGTGCCACCAGGTCTAGCGGGGTTGGTAATGAGCAGTTCTTC	CATRSSGVGNEQFF
TRBV3-1	.	TRBJ1-6	.	TGTGCCGGCAGCCAAGATCGACTGGACAGAGATTCACCCCTCCACTTT	CAGSQDRLDRDSPLHF
TRBV6-1	many	TRBJ2-7	TRBD1	TGTGCCAGCAGTACCCTGACAGGGGCCTACGAGCAGTACTTC	CASSTLTGAYEQYF
TRBV30	.	TRBJ2-7	TRBD2	TGTGCCTGGAGTTTACTAGCGGGATACTACGAGCAGTACTTC	CAWSLLAGYYEQYF
TRBV25-1	many	TRBJ1-1	.	TGTGCCAGCAGTGAATTGAAGGACATGAACACTGAAGCTTTCTTT	CASSELKDMNTEAFF
TRBV5-4	.	TRBJ2-2	TRBD1	TGTGCCAGCAGCTCCGGGACAGGGGGTACCGGGGAGCTGTTTTTT	CASSSGTGGTGELFF
TRBV12-3/TRBV12-4	.	TRBJ2-5	TRBD2	TGTGCCAGCAGCATGGGGAGTCAGCGGGGAGAGACCCAGTACTTC	CASSMGSQRGETQYF
TRBV15	.	TRBJ2-6	.	TGTGCCACCAGCACCGACAGGCAATTC	CATSTDRQF
TRBV19	.	TRBJ2-5	.	TGTGCCAGTAGTATAGACCCATACCCAGGGGAAGAGACCCAGTACTTC	CASSIDPYPGEETQYF
TRBV10-2	.	TRBJ1-5	.	TGCGCCATCAGTCTGGACGGAAGCAATCAGCCCCAGCATTTT	CAISLDGSNQPQHF
TRBV19	.	TRBJ2-7	TRBD2	TGTGCCTGGAGTGGGACGGGAGGGCCACTAGCCGAGCAGTACTTC	CAWSGTGGPLAEQYF
TRBV2	.	TRBJ1-2	.	TGTGCCAGCAGTGGGGCCCCTATCCATGGCTACACCTTC	CASSGAPIHGYTF
TRBV7-3	many	TRBJ2-7	TRBD1	TGTGCCAGCAGCCAAGGGGGCCGAGATTACGAGCAGTACTTC	CASSQGGRDYEQYF
TRBV29-1	.	TRBJ2-1	TRBD2	TGCAGCTTGGATACTAGCGGGATTGAGAATGAGCAGTTCTTC	CSLDTSGIENEQFF
TRBV6-1	.	TRBJ1-1	.	TGTGCCAGCAGTGAAATTCTTCTTGGTGAAGCTTTCTTT	CASSEILLGEAFF
TRBV9	many	TRBJ1-2	.	TGTGCCAGCAGCGGGACCCAGGGAGGCTATGGCTACACCTTC	CASSGTQGGYGYTF
TRBV6-1	many	TRBJ2-7	.	TGTGCCAGCACCACAGGTCCAGGCTCCTACGAGCAGTACTTC	CASTTGPGSYEQYF
TRBV29-1	many	TRBJ2-5	.	TGCAGCGTTGATACTGGGGAGACCCAGTACTTC	CSVDTGETQYF
TRBV15	many	TRBJ2-5	.	TGTGCCACCAGCAGATCCTTAGGGATGGTCCAAGAGACCCAGTACTTC	CATSRSLGMVQETQYF
TRBV20-1	few	TRBJ2-1	TRBD2	TGCAGTGCTAGAGTTGCGCTAGCGGTCTACAATGAGCAGTTCTTC	CSARVALAVYNEQFF
TRBV2	many	TRBJ1-5	TRBD1	TGTGCCAGCAGCGAGGGACAGTCTAATCAGCCCCAGCATTTT	CASSEGQSNQPQHF
TRBV27	few	TRBJ2-7	.	TGTGCCAGCAGTTTAAGGCTAGACAGTGGCAACGAGCAGTACTTC	CASSLRLDSGNEQYF
TRBV10-1	many	TRBJ1-1	.	TGCGCCAGCCTCGGGGAAAGGGGAAAGGACACTGAAGCTTTCTTT	CASLGERGKDTEAFF
TRBV7-2	few	TRBJ2-1	TRBD2	TGTGCCAGCAGCCTTAGCGGGGGGGTACACAATGAGCAGTTCTTC	CASSLSGGVHNEQFF
TRBV24-1	.	TRBJ1-5	.	TGTTCGCAGAGGGCACGGAATCAGCCCCAGCATTTT	CSQRARNQPQHF
TRBV29-1	many	TRBJ2-5	TRBD2	TGCAGCGTTGACCGAGGGGATAGCGGGTATGGGACCCAGTACTTC	CSVDRGDSGYGTQYF
TRBV20-1	.	TRBJ2-3	TRBD2	TGCAGTGCTGTAACTGTGGGTAGCGGGCGCACAGATACGCAGTATTTT	CSAVTVGSGRTDTQYF